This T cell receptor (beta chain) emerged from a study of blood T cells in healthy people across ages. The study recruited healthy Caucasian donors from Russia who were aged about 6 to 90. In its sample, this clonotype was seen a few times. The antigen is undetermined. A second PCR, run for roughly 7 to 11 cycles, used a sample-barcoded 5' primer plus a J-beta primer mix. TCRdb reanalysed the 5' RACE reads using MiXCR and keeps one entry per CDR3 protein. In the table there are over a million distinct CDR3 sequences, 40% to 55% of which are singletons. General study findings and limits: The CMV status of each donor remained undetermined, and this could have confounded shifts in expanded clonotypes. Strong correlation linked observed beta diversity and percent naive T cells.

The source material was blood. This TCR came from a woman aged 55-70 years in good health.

The CDR3 region has the DNA TGTGCCAGCAGCTTTGATGCCGGGGGCATCTCATACAATGAGCAGTTCTTC. It codes for CASSFDAGGISYNEQFF. This chain connects TRBV13 to TRBJ2-1, with D tentatively TRBD1 or TRBD2 (6 bases each). The CDR3 length is 17 residues. Trimming cost V 3 bases and J 4 bases, with 19 bases left between them. Germline assignment: CDR1 PRHDT and CDR2 FYEKMQ (reference sequence).